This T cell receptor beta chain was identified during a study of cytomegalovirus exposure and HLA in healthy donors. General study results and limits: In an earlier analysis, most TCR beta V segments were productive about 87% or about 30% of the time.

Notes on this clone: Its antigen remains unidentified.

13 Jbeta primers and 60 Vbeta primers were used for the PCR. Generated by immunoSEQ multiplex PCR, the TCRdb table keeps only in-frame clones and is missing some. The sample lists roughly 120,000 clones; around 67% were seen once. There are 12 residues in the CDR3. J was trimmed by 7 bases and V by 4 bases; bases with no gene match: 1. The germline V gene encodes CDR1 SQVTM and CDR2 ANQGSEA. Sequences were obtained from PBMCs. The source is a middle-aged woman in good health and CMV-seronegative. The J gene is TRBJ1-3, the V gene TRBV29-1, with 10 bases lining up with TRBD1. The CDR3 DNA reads TGCAGCGTTGGGGACAGGGGCAACACCATATATTTT. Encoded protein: CSVGDRGNTIYF.